This TCR beta chain is drawn from a study of shared clonotypes between healthy human individuals. The overall study: Donors, aged 18 to 49, were a couple of women and a few men.

TCRdb keeps only in-frame clones here, not all; method: immunoSEQ multiplex PCR. The repertoire holds 2,500,000 or so clones, with 80% to 95% as singletons. This clone was seen once. With 5 bases clipped from V and 2 bases from J, the junction kept 7 bases outside the gene matches. Germline CDR1 reads SGHNT; CDR2 reads YENEEA. The CDR3 runs 16 residues. V is TRBV11-3 and J is TRBJ2-3; TRBD1 agrees at 10 bases. Sequencing used naive CD4+ T cells from PBMCs. Stated subset: CD45RA+ positively selected. The TCR comes from a man aged 18 to 30 in good health. Some clones in this sample may be carry-over from other donors' samples. As DNA, the CDR3 is TGTGCCAGCAGCATCAGACAGGGGGCCTACACAGATACGCAGTATTTT. It yields the protein CASSIRQGAYTDTQYF.